The present entry profiles one T cell receptor beta chain with its context. In the study's own analysis: Nucleated cell number was recorded as an estimate derived from reference gene primer amplification. The data were produced by immunoSEQ multiplex PCR, yet TCRdb's version contains in-frame clones alone and is incomplete. V and J calls and clone size are given by that table; D and trimming were obtained from the DNA. This sample has 90,000 to 120,000 clones, with just over 85% found just once. These data belong to a study of blood T cell repertoires in COVID-19. In the study overall: Both acute and convalescent COVID-19 samples were obtained from the United States, Italy and Spain. Sample material is recorded as cDNA or gDNA derived from T cells, B-cell-depleted T cells, or PBMCs.

Germline trimming cut 5 bases from V and 1 base from J; bases unmatched to any gene: 8. CDR3 size: 16 residues. The germline V gene has CDR1 MDHEN and CDR2 SYDVKM. Grouping used clinical history reported by participants in a survey and questionnaire. The chain uses TRBV28 and TRBJ1-5; TRBD1 aligns across 7 bases. This sequence was found in a woman aged 45 to 65 who had recovered from COVID-19. Material: PBMCs or T cells enriched from blood (not recorded which). CDR3 nucleotides: TGTGCCAGCAGTGTCACTAGGGGGCTCAGCAATCAGCCCCAGCATTTT. Translated, it gives CASSVTRGLSNQPQHF.